This T cell receptor (beta chain) was identified during a study of long-term antiretroviral therapy in people with HIV. Findings of the study overall: Repertoires with HIV possessed tighter CDR3 length spans than those of controls.

For this clone: What it binds is not known.

Researchers report immunoSEQ v3.0 was run at survey level. The assay was immunoSEQ multiplex PCR, and TCRdb's table has in-frame clones only and misses some. The repertoire holds approximately 29,000 clones, over 80% seen once, with roughly 6.7% in the top ten. Trimming shortened V by 0 bases and J by 8 bases, and 14 bases separated the two germline ends. This CDR3 region has 15 residues. CDR1 MGHRA and CDR2 YSYEKL come from the germline V gene. This chain joins TRBV4-1 and TRBJ2-1, with D perhaps being TRBD1 or TRBD2 (5 bases each). The specimen was unsorted PBMCs, collected 0.4 years after starting antiretroviral therapy. This TCR derives from a man aged 18 to 30 with HIV. The DNA of the CDR3 is TGCGCCAGCAGCCAAGAGGGGCCAGGGAGCTATGAGCAGTTCTTC. Its translation: CASSQEGPGSYEQFF.